These 27 T cell receptor beta chains came from one sample sequenced in a study of cytomegalovirus exposure and HLA in healthy donors. PCR amplification relied on 60 Vbeta primers (plus 13 Jbeta primers). The protocol was immunoSEQ multiplex PCR, while the TCRdb copy is restricted to in-frame clones and leaves out a portion. The table lists 150,000 to 200,000 clones, roughly 83% of them singletons. The sequencing input was PBMCs. These receptors were collected from a woman aged 50 to 60 in good health and CMV-seronegative.

The gene calls are TRBV19 and TRBJ1-5; 8 bases match TRBD1. This CDR3 has 16 amino acids. The V gene end was trimmed by 4 bases and the J gene end by 2 bases; junction bases not matched to a gene: 7. The germline V gene has CDR1 LNHDA and CDR2 SQIVND (reference sequence). CDR3 sequence reads: CASSNDRGGGNQPQHF. Written as DNA, the CDR3 is TGTGCCAGTAGTAACGACAGGGGAGGTGGCAATCAGCCCCAGCATTTT.

The DNA of the CDR3 is TGTGCCAGTAGTAGCGGGACAGGGGTTCTAGGCAATGAGCAGTTCTTC. It specifies CASSSGTGVLGNEQFF. The genes are TRBV19 and TRBJ2-1, with 10 positions matching TRBD1. V shed 4 bases, J shed 6 bases, and the junction held 9 bases outside the gene matches. Per germline, CDR1 LNHDA and CDR2 SQIVND (reference sequence). This CDR3 is built from 16 residues.

The gene calls are TRBV7-2 and TRBJ2-7; D remains unclear. CDR3 length: 12 amino acids. Germline CDR1 and CDR2: SGHTA and FQGNSA. Trimming stripped 7 bases from V and 3 bases from J, with 10 bases between. The CDR3 region is CASNNSRYEQYF. The CDR3 DNA is TGTGCCAGCAATAACTCCCGCTACGAGCAGTACTTC.

The chain recombines TRBV6-4 with TRBJ2-1; 12 bases map to TRBD2. This CDR3 has 16 amino acids. Germline loops: CDR1 MRHNA, CDR2 SNTAGT. Losses at the gene ends were 4 bases for V and 6 bases for J; bases not matched to a gene: 7. CDR3 DNA sequence: TGTGCCAGCAGTGTTTTAGGACTAGCGGGACGCAATGAGCAGTTCTTC. Encoded protein: CASSVLGLAGRNEQFF.

The rearrangement joins TRBV5-1 to TRBJ1-6; 8 positions match TRBD1. The trim removed 2 bases at V and 0 bases at J, leaving 7 bases unmatched. The CDR3 is made up of 18 amino acids. Looked up from germline, CDR1 is SGHRS and CDR2 is YFSETQ. The CDR3 DNA sequence: TGCGCCAGCAGCTTCGCAGGGGGCCTTAGCTCCTATAATTCACCCCTCCACTTT. Encoded protein: CASSFAGGLSSYNSPLHF.

The gene calls are TRBV5-1 and TRBJ2-2; the match to TRBD1 covers 8 bases. This CDR3 has 16 residues. The V and J ends lost 5 bases and 1 base, in that order; junction bases with no gene match: 7. Germline-derived CDR1 and CDR2 are SGHRS and YFSETQ. The CDR3 region is CASRPDRAMNTGELFF. Here the CDR3 DNA reads TGCGCCAGCAGACCGGACAGGGCCATGAACACCGGGGAGCTGTTTTTT.

The rearrangement joins TRBV9 to TRBJ2-7; 11 nucleotides agree with TRBD2. Germline V gene sequence: CDR1 SGDLS, CDR2 YYNGEE. Trimming took 0 bases from V and 4 from J; bases not matched to a gene: 3. The CDR3 consists of 15 residues. The CDR3 DNA is TGTGCCAGCAGCGTAGATAGCGGGGGGGTTTACGAGCAGTACTTC. It translates to CASSVDSGGVYEQYF.

This CDR3 reads CASSLDKGWYGYTF. The CDR3 DNA follows: TGTGCCAGCAGCTTAGATAAGGGGTGGTATGGCTACACCTTC. The chain uses TRBV7-2 and TRBJ1-2, with D tentatively TRBD1 (5 bases). This CDR3 region has 14 residues. V lost 1 base, J lost 5 bases, and 11 bases lay in between. CDR1 SGHTA and CDR2 FQGNSA come from the germline V gene.

A word on this clone: Additional DNA sequences in this sample encode the identical CDR3. The chain carries TRBV5-6 and TRBJ1-5, with a weak D call TRBD1 (6 bases). This CDR3 spans 18 amino acids. The ends were cut back, 0 bases at V and 0 bases at J, with 16 bases in the middle. Germline loops: CDR1 SGHDT, CDR2 YYEEEE. The CDR3 nucleotides are TGTGCCAGCAGCTTGGGGGGGGGCAGCCTCTATAGCAATCAGCCCCAGCATTTT. It yields the protein CASSLGGGSLYSNQPQHF.

The V and J genes are TRBV6-5 and TRBJ1-5; 9 positions match TRBD1. Germline lookup yields CDR1 MNHEY and CDR2 SVGAGI. V was clipped by 6 bases and J by 3 bases; unmatched bases: 6. CDR3 size: 15 residues. The CDR3 DNA reads TGTGCCAGCAGGAGCGACAGGGGGAACAATCAGCCCCAGCATTTT. Protein: CASRSDRGNNQPQHF.

This clone was counted a few times. This chain links TRBV19 with TRBJ1-1; D perhaps matches TRBD1 (6 bases). Germline loops: CDR1 LNHDA, CDR2 SQIVND (reference sequence). This CDR3 spans 15 amino acids. V gave up 4 bases and J gave up 7 bases, with 19 bases separating them. This CDR3 is CASSKAPDRILEAFF. In DNA form, the CDR3 reads TGTGCCAGTAGTAAAGCGCCCGACAGGATCCTTGAAGCTTTCTTT.

This rearrangement joins TRBV28 to TRBJ1-1; TRBD1 agrees at 9 bases. Germline-derived CDR1 and CDR2 are MDHEN and SYDVKM. This CDR3 is built from 15 residues. Trimming at V came to 7 bases and at J to 4 bases, leaving 10 bases not matched to a gene. In DNA form, the CDR3 reads TGTGCCAGCACTTTTCTTACAGGGGGCGGCACTGAAGCTTTCTTT. This gives the protein CASTFLTGGGTEAFF.

The chain has TRBV28 and TRBJ1-1, with D possibly being TRBD1 (5 bases). The CDR3 has 15 amino acids. The V end was cut by 4 bases, the J end by 0 bases, with 12 bases between. Germline lookup yields CDR1 MDHEN and CDR2 SYDVKM. The CDR3 sequence is CASSWQGRLNTEAFF. CDR3 nucleotides: TGTGCCAGCAGTTGGCAGGGCCGTTTGAACACTGAAGCTTTCTTT.

The chain links TRBV9 to TRBJ2-5; 8 bases align to TRBD2. Unmatched junction bases numbered 3, after V lost 0 bases and J lost 5 bases. The CDR3 consists of 14 residues. Per germline, CDR1 SGDLS and CDR2 YYNGEE. The CDR3 spells CASSVGGGRETQYF. DNA for the CDR3: TGTGCCAGCAGCGTAGGCGGGGGGAGGGAGACCCAGTACTTC.

This clone showed up just a few times. The V and J genes are TRBV27 and TRBJ1-1; 9 bases are a match to TRBD1. Germline V gives CDR1 MNHEY, CDR2 SMNVEV (reference sequence). This CDR3 is 13 amino acids long. V lost 6 bases to trimming and J lost 6 bases; unmatched junction nucleotides: 5. This CDR3 reads CASSRDRVAEAFF. DNA of the CDR3: TGTGCCAGCAGCCGGGACAGGGTGGCTGAAGCTTTCTTT.

This clone was detected only a few times. The V gene is TRBV10-3, the J gene TRBJ1-1; tentatively, D is TRBD1 (6 bases). CDR1 is ENHRY, CDR2 SYGVKD, per germline. The ends were cut back, 6 bases at V and 7 bases at J, with 12 bases in the middle. There are 12 residues in the CDR3. This chain's CDR3 is CAIRTTGIEAFF. The CDR3 bases are TGTGCCATCAGAACTACAGGGATTGAAGCTTTCTTT.

J is TRBJ1-5 and V is TRBV6-5; 7 nucleotides line up with TRBD1. Per the germline V gene, CDR1 is MNHEY and CDR2 is SVGAGI. The junction had 6 bases not matched to a gene; V was cut back by 2 bases and J by 5 bases. This CDR3 has 15 residues. Here the CDR3 DNA reads TGTGCCAGCAGTTACCCCGGACAGGTCGATCAGCCCCAGCATTTT. Residues: CASSYPGQVDQPQHF.

V gene TRBV6-1 combines with J gene TRBJ1-2; TRBD1 aligns across 7 bases. The V segment lost 4 bases and the J segment 5 bases; nucleotides outside the gene matches: 7. Per germline, CDR1 MNHNS and CDR2 SASEGT. There are 14 residues in the CDR3. The DNA of the CDR3 is TGTGCCAGCAGTGTCCCAGGGGGTGGATATGGCTACACCTTC. Protein sequence: CASSVPGGGYGYTF.

This clone has more than one count but fewer than ten. V usage is TRBV7-9 and J usage is TRBJ1-1, with 7 nucleotides matching TRBD1. Per germline, CDR1 SEHNR and CDR2 FQNEAQ (reference sequence). The CDR3 contains 14 residues. After removal of 11 bases from V and 2 bases from J, the junction contained 11 bases not matched to a gene. The CDR3 bases are TGTGCCTCTCAGGGGGACAGCTTTAACACTGAAGCTTTCTTT. It codes for CASQGDSFNTEAFF.

The gene calls are TRBV5-1 and TRBJ1-2; 8 positions agree with TRBD1. This CDR3 spans 13 amino acids. Per germline, CDR1 SGHRS and CDR2 YFSETQ. The V segment lost 7 bases and the J segment 6 bases; nucleotides outside the gene matches: 8. The CDR3 reads CASSYSQGDGYTF. In DNA, the CDR3 is TGCGCCAGCTCCTATTCACAGGGGGATGGCTACACCTTC.

J is TRBJ2-7 and V is TRBV5-4; 10 nucleotides line up with TRBD2. Germline lookup yields CDR1 SGHNT and CDR2 YYREEE (reference sequence). V shed 4 bases and J 6 bases; nucleotides not matched to a gene: 13. CDR3 size: 16 residues. This CDR3 is CASSPDPGLASLEQYF. The CDR3, as DNA: TGTGCCAGCAGCCCCGACCCGGGACTAGCGTCTCTCGAGCAGTACTTC.

The rearrangement uses TRBV9 and TRBJ2-1; 10 bases are shared with TRBD2. Germline loops: CDR1 SGDLS, CDR2 YYNGEE. The CDR3 loop spans 15 amino acids. The J segment lost 1 base and the V segment lost 7 bases, leaving 5 bases of the junction unmatched. The CDR3 nucleotides are TGTGCCAGCGGCGGAGCGGGAGGGTCCTACAATGAGCAGTTCTTC. Its protein is CASGGAGGSYNEQFF.

The V call is TRBV6-6, the J call TRBJ1-1, with TRBD1 matching 7 bases. Losses at the gene ends were 6 bases for V and 1 base for J; bases not matched to a gene: 8. The CDR3 has 15 residues. Germline values: CDR1 MNHNY, CDR2 SVGAGI (reference sequence). CDR3 residues: CASRYTGTANTEAFF. In nucleotides, the CDR3 is TGTGCCAGCAGGTACACCGGGACAGCGAACACTGAAGCTTTCTTT.

The gene calls are TRBV27 and TRBJ2-7, with 14 bases that match TRBD2. The CDR3 sequence is 21 residues long. CDR1 and CDR2 (germline): MNHEY, SMNVEV (reference sequence). V was clipped by 6 bases and J by 10 bases; unmatched bases: 29. CDR3 coding DNA: TGTGCCAGCAGGCTCGCCGCCGGGACATTCGGACGACTAGCGGGAGGGGAGGGCCAGTACTTC. Protein product: CASRLAAGTFGRLAGGEGQYF.

This clone has more than one count but fewer than ten. V usage is TRBV28 and J usage is TRBJ1-1, with D perhaps TRBD1 (5 bases). This CDR3 has 12 amino acids. In germline, CDR1 is MDHEN, CDR2 SYDVKM. The V end lost 6 bases, the J end lost 5 bases, and 10 bases lay between the germline ends. For the CDR3, the DNA is TGTGCCAGCAGGGTCGGGGGAACTGAAGCTTTCTTT. It specifies CASRVGGTEAFF.

This clone was seen once. The chain uses TRBV5-5 and TRBJ2-7, with 9 bases that match TRBD1. The CDR3 totals 15 residues. The V and J ends lost 4 bases and 3 bases, in that order; junction bases with no gene match: 8. CDR1 is SGHKS, CDR2 YYEKEE, per germline (reference sequence). For the CDR3, the DNA is TGTGCCAGCAGCGAAGCATGGGACAGGGACTACGAGCAGTACTTC. The encoded protein is CASSEAWDRDYEQYF. The complete variable domain, with remaining parts taken from reference TRBV5-5 and TRBJ2-7, reads DAGVTQSPTHLIKTRGQQVTLRCSPISGHKSVSWYQQVLGQGPQFIFQYYEKEERGRGNFPDRFSARQFPNYSSELNVNALLLGDSALYLCASSEAWDRDYEQYFGPGTRLTVT.

The chain joins TRBV29-1 to TRBJ2-7; D is possibly TRBD2 (6 bases). Deletions cut 3 bases from V and 6 bases from J, with 9 bases between. Germline loops: CDR1 SQVTM, CDR2 ANQGSEA. The CDR3 runs 11 residues. CDR3 sequence reads: CSVEGGGEQYF. The CDR3 DNA sequence: TGCAGCGTTGAGGGGGGTGGCGAGCAGTACTTC.